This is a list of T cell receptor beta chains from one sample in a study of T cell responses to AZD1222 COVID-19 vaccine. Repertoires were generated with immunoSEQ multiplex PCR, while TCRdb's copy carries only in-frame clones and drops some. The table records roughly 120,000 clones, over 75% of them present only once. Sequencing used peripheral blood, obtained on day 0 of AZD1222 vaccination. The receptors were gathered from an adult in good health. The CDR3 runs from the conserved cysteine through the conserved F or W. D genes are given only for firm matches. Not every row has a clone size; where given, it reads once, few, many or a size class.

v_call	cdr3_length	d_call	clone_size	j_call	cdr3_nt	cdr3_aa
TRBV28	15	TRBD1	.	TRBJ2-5	TGTGCCAGCCGGGAAGAGGACAGGGCGCAAGAGACCCAGTACTTC	CASREEDRAQETQYF
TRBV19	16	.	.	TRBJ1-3	TGTGCCAGTAGTCTTATGGGGCGATACTCTGGAAACACCATATATTTT	CASSLMGRYSGNTIYF
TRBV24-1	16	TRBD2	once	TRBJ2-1	TGTGCCACCAGTGATTTGTTGAGCGGGGGTAACAATGAGCAGTTCTTC	CATSDLLSGGNNEQFF
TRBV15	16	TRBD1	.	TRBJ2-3	TGTGCCACCAGCAGAGAACTAACAGGGGTGGCAGATACGCAGTATTTT	CATSRELTGVADTQYF
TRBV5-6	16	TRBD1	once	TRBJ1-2	TGTGCCAGCAGCCCCCCAACAGGGGCGATTTCGAATGGCTACACCTTC	CASSPPTGAISNGYTF
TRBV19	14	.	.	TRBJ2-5	TGTGCCAGTAGTATGGGAGGCATCCAAGAGACCCAGTACTTC	CASSMGGIQETQYF
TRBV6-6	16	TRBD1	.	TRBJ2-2	TGTGCCAGCAGTTACGGACAGGGGTGGGAAACCGGGGAGCTGTTTTTT	CASSYGQGWETGELFF
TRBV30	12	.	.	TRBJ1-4	TGTGCCTGGAGTAGACCCCTTGAAAAACTGTTTTTT	CAWSRPLEKLFF
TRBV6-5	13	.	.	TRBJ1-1	TGTGCCAGCATTCTGCCCATGAACACTGAAGCTTTCTTT	CASILPMNTEAFF
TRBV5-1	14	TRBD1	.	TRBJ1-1	TGCGCCAGCAGCTTGGAGGGACAGGAGGTTGAAGCTTTCTTT	CASSLEGQEVEAFF
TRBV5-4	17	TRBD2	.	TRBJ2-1	TGTGCCAGCAGCCCAGTATTAGCGGGAGGGCCTGGCAATGAGCAGTTCTTC	CASSPVLAGGPGNEQFF
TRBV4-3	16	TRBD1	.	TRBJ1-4	TGCGCCAGCAGCCAACAGGGGGCCGTTACTAATGAAAAACTGTTTTTT	CASSQQGAVTNEKLFF
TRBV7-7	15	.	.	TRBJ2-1	TGTGCCAGCAGCGATAGAGGAGGGTCCTACAATGAGCAGTTCTTC	CASSDRGGSYNEQFF
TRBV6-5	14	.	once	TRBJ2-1	TGTGCCAGCAGTTACAATACGGGGGCTGAACAGCAGTTCTTC	CASSYNTGAEQQFF
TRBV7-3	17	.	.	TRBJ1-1	TGTGCCAGCAGCTCGCGCCGGGGCTCGTCCGTGAACACTGAAGCTTTCTTT	CASSSRRGSSVNTEAFF
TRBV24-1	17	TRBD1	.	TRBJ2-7	TGTGCCACCAGTGATTTGGGGCGGGCAGGGGGTGTCGACGAGCAGTACTTC	CATSDLGRAGGVDEQYF
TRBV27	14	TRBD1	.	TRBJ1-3	TGTGCCAGCAGTTTTGGACAGGGTACAGACACCATATATTTT	CASSFGQGTDTIYF
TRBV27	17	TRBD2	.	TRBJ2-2	TGTGCCAGCAGTTCACCCTGGACTAGCCGGGACACCGGGGAGCTGTTTTTT	CASSSPWTSRDTGELFF
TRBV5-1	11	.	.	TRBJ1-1	TGCGCCAGCAGACGAGGGACTGAAGCTTTCTTT	CASRRGTEAFF
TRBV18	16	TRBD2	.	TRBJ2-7	TGTGCCAGCTCACGGGTTACTAGCGGAGCCCGAAGCGAGCAGTACTTC	CASSRVTSGARSEQYF
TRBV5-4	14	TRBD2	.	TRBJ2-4	TGTGCCAGCAGCGGGGGAGGGCAAAGAAACATTCAGTACTTC	CASSGGGQRNIQYF
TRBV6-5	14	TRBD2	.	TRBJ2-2	TGTGCCAGCTCCAGCGGGGTAAACACCGGGGAGCTGTTTTTT	CASSSGVNTGELFF
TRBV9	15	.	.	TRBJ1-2	TGTGCCAGCAGCCCGGGGACATTCTCTAACTATGGCTACACCTTC	CASSPGTFSNYGYTF
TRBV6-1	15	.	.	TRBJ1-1	TGTGCCAGCAGTGACATCGGGAAATCGGTCATTGAAGCTTTCTTT	CASSDIGKSVIEAFF
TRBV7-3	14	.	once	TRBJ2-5	TGTGCCAGCAGCCCAACGGGACTCAGGGAGACCCAGTACTTC	CASSPTGLRETQYF
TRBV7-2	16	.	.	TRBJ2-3	TGTGCCAGCAGCTCAAGCCGGGACCAACGCACAGATACGCAGTATTTT	CASSSSRDQRTDTQYF
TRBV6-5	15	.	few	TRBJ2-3	TGTGCCAGCAGGGCCGGAGGCCCGGCAACGGATACGCAGTATTTT	CASRAGGPATDTQYF